Following are 3 T cell receptor beta chains from one sample sequenced in a study of T cells after yellow fever vaccination. TCRdb reanalysed the 5' RACE reads using MiXCR and keeps one entry per CDR3 protein. The sample holds around 110,000 distinct CDR3 sequences, roughly 8.9% seen once. Specimen: CD8+ T cells sorted from PBMCs, collected 45 days after the yellow fever booster vaccination. These receptors were obtained from a man aged 25 to 40 who received the YFV17D yellow fever vaccine.

The table lists this clonotype with many counts. This chain uses TRBV24-1 with TRBJ1-3; D is undetermined. The ends were cut back, 5 bases at V and 0 bases at J, with 7 bases in the middle. The germline CDR1 and CDR2 sequences are KGHDR and SFDVKD. CDR3 length equals 14 residues. This CDR3 is CATSGPGSGNTIYF. In DNA, the CDR3 is TGTGCCACCAGTGGACCGGGCTCTGGAAACACCATATATTTT.

This clonotype was seen at least ten times. This rearrangement joins TRBV5-1 to TRBJ2-7; D is ambiguous. Germline loops: CDR1 SGHRS, CDR2 YFSETQ. V dropped 0 bases and J dropped 2 bases, with 12 bases sitting between them. The CDR3 runs 15 residues. The CDR3 bases are TGCGCCAGCAGCTTGGCCAGCAGGCTGACCTACGAGCAGTACTTC. Its translation is CASSLASRLTYEQYF.

This clonotype occurred many times. This chain uses TRBV5-1 with TRBJ2-3; D is undetermined. V was pared by 4 bases and J by 6 bases, with 15 bases between. Germline lookup yields CDR1 SGHRS and CDR2 YFSETQ. The CDR3 length is 14 residues. This CDR3 reads CASSPGRNRDTQYF. The DNA for the CDR3 is TGCGCCAGCAGCCCCGGAAGGAACCGGGATACGCAGTATTTT.